The entry below gives a single TCR beta chain sequence along with its context. Its specificity is unknown. This specimen belongs to a study of T cells in Graves' hyperthyroidism and ophthalmopathy. Thyroid ultrasound, orbital computed tomography, clinical symptoms, and serum thyroxine and TRAb underpinned diagnoses. It was RNA transcripts that yielded the amplified TCR beta CDR3 regions. The primer set for the first-round RT-PCR of the TCR CDR3 was HTBI. TCRdb used MiXCR to reprocess the multiplex PCR reads, holding one entry per CDR3 protein. The table has more than 550,000 distinct CDR3 sequences, just under 45% seen once. Trimming cost V 11 bases and J 5 bases, with 10 bases left between them. The CDR3 covers 12 residues. Germline values: CDR1 LNHDA, CDR2 SQIVND (reference sequence). Findings of the study overall: Model output signaled ophthalmopathy a median around 5.9 months ahead of onset. Blood also carried most thyroid clonotypes expanded above 0.001.

Sequencing input: peripheral blood or thyroid tissue (not recorded which). V gene TRBV19 combines with J gene TRBJ1-6; D unclear. The sequence was obtained from an adult man with Graves' disease, either hyperthyroidism or ophthalmopathy (not recorded which). The CDR3: CASGVHNSPLHF. The CDR3, as DNA: TGTGCCTCAGGTGTGCATAATTCACCCCTCCACTTT.